This T cell receptor beta chain emerged from a study of CD8 T cells in ankylosing spondylitis. V shed 4 bases, J shed 9 bases, and the junction held 8 bases outside the gene matches. The CDR3 length is 14 residues. This clonotype showed up just a few times. TCRdb recomputed calls from the 5' RACE reads with MiXCR, one row per CDR3 protein. Here the sample spans 380,000 or so distinct CDR3 sequences, approximately 22% being singletons. This chain joins TRBV12-3 or TRBV12-4 and TRBJ2-1; 8 bases are shared with TRBD2. The specimen sequenced was blood, either unsorted or a sorted T cell fraction (not recorded which). This receptor was identified in a male donor with ankylosing spondylitis or in good health (not recorded which). Here the CDR3 reads CASSSREGSSEQFF. The CDR3 DNA follows: TGTGCCAGCAGTTCCCGGGAGGGATCGAGTGAGCAGTTCTTC.